The TCR beta chain under discussion was sequenced for a study of blood T cell repertoires in COVID-19. Turning to the study itself: The samples span acute and convalescent COVID-19 from the United States, Italy and Spain. Sample material is recorded as cDNA or gDNA derived from T cells, B-cell-depleted T cells, or PBMCs.

Per the original data handling: Cell counts per sample came from amplifying reference gene primers. Sequenced by immunoSEQ multiplex PCR; TCRdb stores in-frame clones only, minus some. Clone size and V and J calls were adopted from that table, with D and trimming inferred from the DNA. The data contain about 75,000 clones, more than 75% of them singletons. Germline V CDR1 and CDR2: MDHEN, SYDVKM. V lost 3 bases and J 1 base, leaving 12 bases between the germline ends. The CDR3 consists of 15 residues. The TCR comes from a human donor in a cohort sampled during active COVID-19. What was sequenced was peripheral blood. This sequence joins TRBV28 and TRBJ1-1; no reliable D call. The chain's CDR3 is CASSFSAGPNTEAFF. The CDR3 coding sequence is TGTGCCAGCAGTTTTAGCGCAGGCCCGAACACTGAAGCTTTCTTT. The variable domain in full, completed from reference TRBV28 and TRBJ1-1, reads DVKVTQSSRYLVKRTGEKVFLECVQDMDHENMFWYRQDPGLGLRLIYFSYDVKMKEKGDIPEGYSVSREKKERFSLILESASTNQTSMYLCASSFSAGPNTEAFFGQGTRLTVV.